Following are 2 T cell receptor beta chains from one sample sequenced in a study of T cells expressing NK-cell markers. TCRdb reprocessed the 5' RACE reads and keeps a single row for each CDR3 protein, giving no DNA. Its clone listing holds a few hundred thousand distinct CDR3 sequences. What was sequenced was blood T cells: a sorted CD56 or NKG2C T cell subset, CD4+ or CD8+ T cells, or bulk PBMC T cells (not recorded which). The origin of the receptors is a man aged 18-75 years in good health.

J is TRBJ2-3 and V is TRBV15; as DNA is missing, the TRBD2 call by TCRdb cannot be tested. This CDR3 has 16 residues. Germline V gene lookup returns CDR1 LNHNV and CDR2 YYDKDF (reference sequence). CDR3 residues: CATSRGLAQSTDTQYF.

The V gene is TRBV6-2 or TRBV6-3, the J gene TRBJ1-1. This CDR3 region has 14 residues. The germline CDR1 and CDR2 sequences are MNHEY and SVGEGT. CDR3 loop: CASRSPRGNTEAFF.